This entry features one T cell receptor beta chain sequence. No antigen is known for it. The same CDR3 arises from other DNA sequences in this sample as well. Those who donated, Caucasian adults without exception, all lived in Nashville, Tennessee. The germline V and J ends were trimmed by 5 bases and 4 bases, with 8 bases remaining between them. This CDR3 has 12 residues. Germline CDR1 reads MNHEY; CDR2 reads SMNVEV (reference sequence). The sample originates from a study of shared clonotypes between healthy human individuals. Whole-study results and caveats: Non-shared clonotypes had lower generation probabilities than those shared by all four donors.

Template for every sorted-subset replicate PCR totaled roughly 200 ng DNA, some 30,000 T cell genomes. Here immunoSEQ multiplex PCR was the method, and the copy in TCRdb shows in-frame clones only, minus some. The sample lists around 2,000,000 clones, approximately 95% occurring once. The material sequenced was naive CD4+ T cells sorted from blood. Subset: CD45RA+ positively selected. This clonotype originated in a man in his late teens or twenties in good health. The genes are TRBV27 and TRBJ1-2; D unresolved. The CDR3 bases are TGTGCCAGCAGTCTAAACGGCTATGGCTACACCTTC. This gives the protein CASSLNGYGYTF.